The 24 T cell receptor beta chains listed next were all sequenced from one sample in a study of regulatory T cells in long-lasting Graves disease. CDR3 regions were amplified by Arm-PCR using iRepertoire HTBI primers to build TCR beta libraries. TCRdb redid the calling of the multiplex PCR reads with MiXCR, one entry per CDR3 protein. Of 400,000 to 500,000 distinct CDR3 sequences in the sample, 12% to 15% were seen once. Sample time point: newly diagnosed GD, antithyroid drugs for less than 3 months. The authors made the TCR library using RNA they extracted from PBMCs. This sample also belongs to another study, concerning T cells in Graves' hyperthyroidism and ophthalmopathy.

The specimen comprised peripheral blood mononuclear cells (PBMCs), sampled at new diagnosis, from a patient treated with antithyroid drugs. The receptors were sampled from a woman in her 50s with Graves disease.

This clonotype occurred a few times. The V and J genes are TRBV18 and TRBJ2-2, with 14 bases that match TRBD2. J gave up 6 bases and V 5 bases, and 5 bases lay outside the gene matches. The CDR3 sequence is 16 residues long. Germline assignment: CDR1 KGHSH and CDR2 LQKENI. CDR3 nucleotides: TGTGCCAGCTCATCCGGGACTAGCGGGAGTTCCGGGGAGCTGTTTTTT. Translated, it gives CASSSGTSGSSGELFF.

This clonotype came up many times. The genes are TRBV6-2 or TRBV6-3 and TRBJ1-1, with a weak D call TRBD1 (6 bases). With 10 bases removed from V and 0 bases from J, the gap between germline ends came to 12 bases. Germline assignment: CDR1 MNHEY and CDR2 SVGEGT. The CDR3 consists of 13 residues. The CDR3 nucleotides read TGTGCCACCGAGGGGGTGATGAACACTGAAGCTTTCTTT. This gives the protein CATEGVMNTEAFF.

The rearrangement uses TRBV6-5 and TRBJ1-1; tentative D call: TRBD1 (6 bases). With 0 bases removed from V and 6 bases from J, the gap between germline ends came to 23 bases. This CDR3 region has 18 residues. CDR1 is MNHEY, CDR2 SVGAGI, per germline. The CDR3, as DNA: TGTGCCAGCAGTTACTCGATTTTTCAAACAGGGAAGAGCTCTGAAGCTTTCTTT. Encoded protein: CASSYSIFQTGKSSEAFF.

V is TRBV10-3 and J is TRBJ1-4, with 11 bases identical to TRBD1. In germline, CDR1 is ENHRY, CDR2 SYGVKD. The CDR3 covers 15 residues. V lost 3 bases, J lost 5 bases, and 2 bases stayed unmatched. The CDR3 sequence is CAISERDRGNEKLFF. The CDR3 DNA reads TGTGCCATCAGTGAAAGGGACAGGGGGAATGAAAAACTGTTTTTT.

This clonotype has a count of ten or more. The chain joins TRBV12-3 or TRBV12-4 to TRBJ2-1; 7 bases line up with TRBD1. The CDR3 is 14 residues long. V shed 5 bases and J 4 bases; nucleotides not matched to a gene: 5. CDR3 residues: CASSHRQGYNEQFF. The CDR3 DNA reads as TGTGCCAGCAGTCACCGACAGGGTTACAATGAGCAGTTCTTC.

The V gene is TRBV19, the J gene TRBJ2-1; TRBD2 agrees at 10 bases. CDR1 and CDR2 from the germline V gene are LNHDA and SQIVND (reference sequence). The CDR3 has 15 residues. After removal of 4 bases from V and 6 bases from J, the junction contained 6 bases not matched to a gene. CDR3 loop: CASSKRLAGANEQFF. The CDR3 DNA is TGTGCCAGTAGTAAGCGGCTAGCGGGAGCCAATGAGCAGTTCTTC.

This clonotype was observed at least ten times. The J gene is TRBJ1-2, the V gene TRBV7-9; 7 positions match TRBD1. The CDR3 is 15 residues long. J lost 4 bases, V lost 5 bases, and 10 bases had no gene match. CDR1 is SEHNR, CDR2 FQNEAQ, per germline (reference sequence). The DNA of the CDR3 is TGTGCCAGCAGCCAAGGACAGGCATCGAGCTATGGCTACACCTTC. This sequence encodes CASSQGQASSYGYTF.

This clonotype showed up many times. This chain uses TRBV20-1 with TRBJ2-5; no reliable D call. The V gene's germline CDR1 is DFQATT and CDR2 SNEGSKA (reference sequence). This CDR3 comprises 12 residues. V dropped 3 bases and J dropped 1 base, with 6 bases sitting between them. CDR3 DNA sequence: TGCAGTGCTAGTCGGGTCCAAGAGACCCAGTACTTC. Amino acids: CSASRVQETQYF.

This chain uses TRBV7-9 with TRBJ2-7; the match to TRBD2 covers 10 bases. V lost 3 bases, J lost 0 bases, and 8 bases stayed unmatched. This CDR3 is 17 amino acids long. Per germline, CDR1 SEHNR and CDR2 FQNEAQ (reference sequence). The CDR3 DNA follows: TGTGCCAGCAGCTTCTTTGGGGCTAGCGGGAGCTCCTACGAGCAGTACTTC. Translation gives CASSFFGASGSSYEQYF.

This sequence joins TRBV9 and TRBJ2-7, with D perhaps TRBD1 or TRBD2 (6 bases each). The CDR3 is 17 amino acids. With 4 bases removed from V and 6 bases from J, the gap between germline ends came to 26 bases. CDR1 and CDR2 from the germline V gene are SGDLS and YYNGEE. CDR3 in amino acids: CASSTEGEAGIALEQYF. CDR3 sequence (DNA): TGTGCCAGCAGCACGGAGGGGGAGGCGGGAATCGCACTCGAGCAGTACTTC.

This clonotype appeared many times. The chain couples TRBV6-1 to TRBJ2-7; 9 nucleotides align to TRBD2. There are 14 residues in the CDR3. Trimming cost V 6 bases and J 7 bases; bases outside gene matches: 10. The germline V gene has CDR1 MNHNS and CDR2 SASEGT. The DNA of the CDR3 is TGTGCCAGCAGCACCGGGACTAGCTCAGAAGAGCAGTACTTC. Translated: CASSTGTSSEEQYF.

Remarks on this clonotype: One end of the junction varies from germline; a read error may be responsible. The chain couples TRBV28 to TRBJ2-7; TRBD2 matches 7 bases. The CDR3 totals 14 residues. The V gene's germline CDR1 is MDHEN and CDR2 SYDVKM. The DNA of the CDR3 is TGTGCCAGCAGTGGGATGGGACTAACCTACGAGCAGCACTTC. Encoded protein: CASSGMGLTYEQHF.

DNA for the CDR3: TGTGCCAGCAGGGACAGGCTGGGGCATCAGCCCCAGCATTTT. It is translated as CASRDRLGHQPQHF. The gene calls are TRBV6-1 and TRBJ1-5; TRBD1 agrees at 7 bases. CDR1 is MNHNS, CDR2 SASEGT, per germline. V trimming: 6 bases; J trimming: 5 bases; junction bases outside the gene matches: 7. This CDR3 region has 14 residues.

This clonotype was seen only a few times. The V gene is TRBV4-2, the J gene TRBJ2-5; 14 bases map to TRBD2. J gave up 4 bases and V 3 bases, and 13 bases lay outside the gene matches. CDR1 and CDR2 (germline): LGHNA, YNFKEQ. The CDR3 extends over 19 amino acids. DNA of the CDR3: TGTGCCAGCAGCCACCCGGGACTAGCGGGAGTGCCCCCCGGAGAGACCCAGTACTTC. Translated, it gives CASSHPGLAGVPPGETQYF.

A remark on this clonotype: A much larger clone lies a single base off, so this may be a read error. The gene calls are TRBV6-1 and TRBJ1-2, with a possible D match to TRBD1 (5 bases). The CDR3 extends over 14 amino acids. Germline V gene sequence: CDR1 MNHNS, CDR2 SASEGT. CDR3 region: CDSSILGASGGYTF. CDR3 DNA sequence: TGTGACAGCAGTATCCTCGGGGCCTCTGGGGGCTACACCTTC.

This clonotype was detected ten times or more. The CDR3 sequence: CASSAIAGVVEQYF. The CDR3, as DNA: TGTGCCAGCAGCGCTATAGCGGGAGTTGTCGAGCAGTACTTC. The rearrangement links TRBV2 to TRBJ2-7; 9 bases line up with TRBD2. The ends lost 6 bases at V and 6 bases at J; junction bases unmatched: 9. There are 14 residues in the CDR3. Germline V gene lookup returns CDR1 SNHLY and CDR2 FYNNEI.

This clonotype was seen repeatedly, ten times or more. The V and J genes are TRBV27 and TRBJ2-7; 7 positions match TRBD1. V lost 5 bases to trimming and J lost 2 bases; unmatched junction nucleotides: 12. The CDR3 consists of 16 residues. Germline CDR1 and CDR2: MNHEY and SMNVEV (reference sequence). The CDR3 coding sequence is TGTGCCAGCAGTACTGACAGGGTTCGCGGCCCCTACGAGCAGTACTTC. It specifies CASSTDRVRGPYEQYF.

This chain joins TRBV5-1 and TRBJ2-2; 8 bases fit TRBD1. Germline values: CDR1 SGHRS, CDR2 YFSETQ. Trimming at V came to 5 bases and at J to 5 bases, leaving 8 bases not matched to a gene. This CDR3 region has 15 residues. The CDR3 here is CASSTGTGPTGELFF. The CDR3 DNA reads TGCGCCAGCAGTACCGGGACAGGCCCAACCGGGGAGCTGTTTTTT.

The chain recombines TRBV14 with TRBJ1-1; perhaps TRBD1 as D (6 bases). V was trimmed by 4 bases and J by 0 bases, leaving 12 bases between them. This CDR3 has 15 amino acids. Germline CDR1 and CDR2: SGHDN and FVKESK. The CDR3: CASSLNRALNTEAFF. In DNA, the CDR3 is TGTGCCAGCAGCCTAAACAGGGCATTGAACACTGAAGCTTTCTTT. The whole variable domain, remainder taken from reference TRBV14 and TRBJ1-1, is EAGVTQFPSHSVIEKGQTVTLRCDPISGHDNLYWYRRVMGKEIKFLLHFVKESKQDESGMPNNRFLAERTGGTYSTLKVQPAELEDSGVYFCASSLNRALNTEAFFGQGTRLTVV.

J is TRBJ2-5 and V is TRBV28, with D perhaps matching TRBD1 (6 bases). Between the trimmed V and J ends, which lost 7 bases and 1 base, there was a span of 10 bases. The CDR3 contains 13 residues. Per germline, CDR1 MDHEN and CDR2 SYDVKM. CDR3 nucleotides: TGTGCCAGCACCATACAGGGCCAAGAGACCCAGTACTTC. Translating it yields CASTIQGQETQYF.

The rearrangement links TRBV5-1 to TRBJ1-2, with no clear D. CDR3 size: 13 residues. In germline, CDR1 is SGHRS, CDR2 YFSETQ. The V end was cut by 5 bases, the J end by 7 bases, with 15 bases between. The CDR3 loop reads CASRGKGVSGYTF. The CDR3 bases are TGCGCCAGCAGAGGGAAGGGTGTGAGTGGCTACACCTTC.

This clonotype appeared a few times. The chain couples TRBV7-2 to TRBJ2-3, with D hard to call. This CDR3 region has 13 residues. Germline V gene sequence: CDR1 SGHTA, CDR2 FQGNSA. Trimming took off 0 bases at V and 11 bases at J, with 12 bases between the two ends. Written as DNA, the CDR3 is TGTGCCAGCAGCTTAGCGCAACAGAATATGCAGTATTTT. Amino acid sequence: CASSLAQQNMQYF.

This clonotype was counted only a few times. The chain has TRBV5-6 and TRBJ1-4; 9 bases are shared with TRBD1. Germline V CDR1 and CDR2: SGHDT, YYEEEE. The V segment lost 3 bases and the J segment 7 bases; nucleotides outside the gene matches: 7. The CDR3 extends over 15 amino acids. In DNA, the CDR3 is TGTGCCAGCAGCTCCGGGACAGGGTTGAGTGAAAAACTGTTTTTT. Protein sequence: CASSSGTGLSEKLFF.

The V and J genes are TRBV19 and TRBJ2-5; no reliable D call. This CDR3 comprises 14 residues. Germline CDR1 reads LNHDA; CDR2 reads SQIVND (reference sequence). The ends were cut back, 3 bases at V and 4 bases at J, with 12 bases in the middle. The CDR3 DNA sequence: TGTGCCAGTAGTATTTCGGCCGAGGTAGAGACCCAGTACTTC. Its translation is CASSISAEVETQYF.